This TCR beta chain was sequenced in a study of PD-L1 blockade in urothelial cancer. Time point indicated: pretreatment peripheral blood. The repertoire was sequenced with immunoSEQ multiplex PCR; TCRdb's copy has only in-frame clones and lacks some. The profile shows some 89,000 clones, about 83% of them singletons. Germline loops: CDR1 SGHTA, CDR2 FQGNSA. CDR3 length: 16 residues. V lost 6 bases, J lost 4 bases, and 11 bases stayed unmatched. The specimen was PBMCs, collected around atezolizumab (anti-PD-L1) treatment. The clonotype comes from a man in his sixties with urothelial cancer. The chain has TRBV7-2 and TRBJ2-7; the match to TRBD2 covers 11 bases. This chain's CDR3 is CASRSVAGGPWYEQYF. The CDR3 DNA sequence: TGTGCCAGCAGGTCTGTAGCGGGAGGGCCCTGGTACGAGCAGTACTTC. Supplemented by reference TRBV7-2 and TRBJ2-7, the full variable domain reads GAGVSQSPSNKVTEKGKDVELRCDPISGHTALYWYRQSLGQGLEFLIYFQGNSAPDKSGLPSDRFSAERTGGSVSTLTIQRTQQEDSAVYLCASRSVAGGPWYEQYFGPGTRLTVT.